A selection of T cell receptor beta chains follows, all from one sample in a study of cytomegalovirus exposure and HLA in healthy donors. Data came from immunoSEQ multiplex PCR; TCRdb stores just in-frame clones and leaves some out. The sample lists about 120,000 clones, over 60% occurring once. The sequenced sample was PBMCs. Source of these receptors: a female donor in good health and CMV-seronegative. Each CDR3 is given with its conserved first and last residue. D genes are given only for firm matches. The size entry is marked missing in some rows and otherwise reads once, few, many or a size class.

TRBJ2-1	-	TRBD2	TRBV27	TGTGCCAGCAGTTCCCTGACTAGCGGGGGATCCAATGAGCAGTTCTTC	CASSSLTSGGSNEQFF
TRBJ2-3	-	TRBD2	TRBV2	TGTGCCAGCATTCCCACCGCGGGGGGGAGCACAGATACGCAGTATTTT	CASIPTAGGSTDTQYF
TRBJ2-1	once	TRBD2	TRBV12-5	TGTGCTAGTGGTTTGGTACACGGGGGGGCCTATGAGCAGTTCTTC	CASGLVHGGAYEQFF
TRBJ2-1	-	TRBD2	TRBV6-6	TGTGCCAGCAGTTACTCGCGGGGGGCAAGGGTGGATGAGCAGTTCTTC	CASSYSRGARVDEQFF
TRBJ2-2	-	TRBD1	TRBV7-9	TGTGCCAGCAGCTTGGGGGACAGGATTACCGGGGAGCTGTTTTTT	CASSLGDRITGELFF
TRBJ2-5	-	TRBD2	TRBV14	TGTGCCAGCAGCCTGCGACTAGCGGGGCAAGAGACCCAGTACTTC	CASSLRLAGQETQYF
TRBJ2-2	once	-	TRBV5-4	TGTGCCAGCAGCCCACCAGAACGTTCCGGGGAGCTGTTTTTT	CASSPPERSGELFF
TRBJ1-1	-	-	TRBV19	TGTGCCAGTTTCGGGGGACGCCGAGGGGAAGCTTTCTTT	CASFGGRRGEAFF
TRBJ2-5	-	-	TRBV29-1	TGCAGCGCCCACGCGCTCCGACTCCGGGGGACCCAGTACTTC	CSAHALRLRGTQYF
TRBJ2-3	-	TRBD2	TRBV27	TGTGCCAGCAGAAGGGAAGCGGGAGTGGGGGCTGATACGCAGTATTTT	CASRREAGVGADTQYF
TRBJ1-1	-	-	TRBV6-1	TGTGCCAGCAGTCCGGGGGCTGAAGCTTTCTTT	CASSPGAEAFF
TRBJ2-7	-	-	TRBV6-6	TGTGCCAGCAGCACACAGGGTTACGAGCAGTACTTC	CASSTQGYEQYF
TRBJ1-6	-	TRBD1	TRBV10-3	TGTGCCATCAGCCCCACAGGGGATTCACCCCTCCACTTT	CAISPTGDSPLHF
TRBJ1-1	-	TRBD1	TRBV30	TGTGCCTGGAGTGCCCGACAGGGTGGGTACACTGAAGCTTTCTTT	CAWSARQGGYTEAFF
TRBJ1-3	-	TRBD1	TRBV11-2	TGTGCCAGCAGCCGAAATCAGGGGGCTTCTGGAAACACCATATATTTT	CASSRNQGASGNTIYF
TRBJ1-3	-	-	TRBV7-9	TGTGCCAGCAGCAAGGGGGGGGCTTCTGGAAACACCATATATTTT	CASSKGGASGNTIYF
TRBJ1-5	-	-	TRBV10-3	TGTGCCATCAGTGAGACAGGTGGTAGTCAGCCCCAGCATTTT	CAISETGGSQPQHF
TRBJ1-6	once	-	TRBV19	TGTGCCAGTAGTCAAAGGACAGAGAATTCACCCCTCCACTTT	CASSQRTENSPLHF